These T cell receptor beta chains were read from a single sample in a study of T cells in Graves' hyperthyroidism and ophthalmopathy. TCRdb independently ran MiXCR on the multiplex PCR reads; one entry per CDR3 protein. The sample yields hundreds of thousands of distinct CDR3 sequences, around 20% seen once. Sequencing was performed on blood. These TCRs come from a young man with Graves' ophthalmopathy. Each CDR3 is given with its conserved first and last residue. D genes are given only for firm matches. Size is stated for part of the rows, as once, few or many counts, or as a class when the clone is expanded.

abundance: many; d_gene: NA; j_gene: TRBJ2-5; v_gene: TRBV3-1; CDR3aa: CASSLSLRGQETQYF; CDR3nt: TGTGCCAGCAGCCTATCATTGCGGGGCCAAGAGACCCAGTACTTC
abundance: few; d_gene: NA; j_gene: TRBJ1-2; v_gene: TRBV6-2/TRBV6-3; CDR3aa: CASSFVPGVQGYTF; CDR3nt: TGTGCCAGCAGTTTCGTCCCAGGGGTTCAGGGCTACACCTTC
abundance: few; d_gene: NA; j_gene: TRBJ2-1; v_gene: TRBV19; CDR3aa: CASSAQLGEQFF; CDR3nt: TGTGCCAGTAGTGCCCAATTGGGAGAGCAGTTCTTC
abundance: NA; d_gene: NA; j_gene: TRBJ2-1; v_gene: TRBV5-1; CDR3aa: CASSLELTGEQFF; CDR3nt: TGCGCCAGCAGCTTGGAACTAACGGGTGAGCAGTTCTTC
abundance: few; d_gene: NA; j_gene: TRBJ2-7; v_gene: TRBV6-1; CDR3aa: CASSEQGICYEQYF; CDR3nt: TGTGCCAGCAGTGAACAGGGGATTTGCTACGAGCAGTACTTC
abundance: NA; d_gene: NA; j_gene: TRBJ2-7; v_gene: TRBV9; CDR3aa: CASSESGNHEQYF; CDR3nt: TGCGCCAGCAGCGAGTCGGGGAACCACGAGCAGTACTTC
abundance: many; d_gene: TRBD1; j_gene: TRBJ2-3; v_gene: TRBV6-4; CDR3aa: CASSSGQGGTDTQYF; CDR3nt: TGTGCCAGCAGTTCGGGACAGGGAGGCACAGATACGCAGTATTTT
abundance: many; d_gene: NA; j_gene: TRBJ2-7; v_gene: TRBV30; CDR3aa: CAWSVLETDYEQYF; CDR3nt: TGTGCCTGGAGTGTACTGGAGACAGACTACGAGCAGTACTTC
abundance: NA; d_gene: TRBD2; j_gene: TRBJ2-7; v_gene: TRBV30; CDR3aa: CAWSSLAGDYEQYF; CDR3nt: TGTGCCTGGAGTTCCCTCGCGGGGGACTACGAGCAGTACTTC
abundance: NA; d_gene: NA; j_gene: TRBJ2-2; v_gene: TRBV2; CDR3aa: CASSDFVDRTDGELFF; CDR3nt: TGTGCCAGCAGTGATTTCGTCGACAGGACGGACGGGGAGCTGTTTTTT
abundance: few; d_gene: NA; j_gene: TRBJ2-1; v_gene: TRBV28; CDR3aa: CASSLDWVEQFF; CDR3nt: TGTGCCAGCAGTTTAGATTGGGTTGAGCAGTTCTTC
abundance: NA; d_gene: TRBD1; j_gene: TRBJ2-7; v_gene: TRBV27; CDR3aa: CASKVLDGRGPSEQYF; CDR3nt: TGTGCCAGCAAAGTTCTCGACGGCAGGGGGCCCTCCGAGCAGTACTTC
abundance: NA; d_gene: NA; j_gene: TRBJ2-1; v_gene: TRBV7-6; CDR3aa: CASSLDVVERRSYNEQFF; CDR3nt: TGTGCCAGCAGCTTAGACGTAGTGGAGAGGCGCTCCTACAATGAGCAGTTCTTC
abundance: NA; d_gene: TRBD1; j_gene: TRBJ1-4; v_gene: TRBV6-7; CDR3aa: CASSYPIRDSNEKLFF; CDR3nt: TGTGCCAGCAGTTACCCGATCCGGGACAGTAATGAAAAACTGTTTTTT
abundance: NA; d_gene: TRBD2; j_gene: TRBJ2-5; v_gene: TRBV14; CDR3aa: CASSQRTSGRALGETQYF; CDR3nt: TGTGCCAGCAGCCAAAGGACTAGCGGGAGGGCCCTCGGGGAGACCCAGTACTTC
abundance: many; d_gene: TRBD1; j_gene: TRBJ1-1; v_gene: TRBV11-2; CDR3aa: CASSPNRDRGVTEAFF; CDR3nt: TGTGCCAGCAGCCCGAACCGGGACAGGGGGGTGACTGAAGCTTTCTTT
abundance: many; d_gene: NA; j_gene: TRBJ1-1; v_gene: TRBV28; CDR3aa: CASSLGNIEAFF; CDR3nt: TGTGCCAGCAGTTTAGGAAACATTGAAGCTTTCTTT
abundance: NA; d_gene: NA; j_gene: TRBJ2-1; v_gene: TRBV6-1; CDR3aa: CASSPRGSWNEQFF; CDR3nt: TGTGCCAGCAGCCCTAGAGGGTCTTGGAATGAGCAGTTCTTC